This entry lists 10 T cell receptor beta chains sequenced from one sample in a study of blood T cells in healthy people across ages. Next came a second PCR, run for about 7 to 12 cycles, which used a sample-barcoded 5' primer along with a J-beta primer mix. One entry per CDR3 protein, called by TCRdb with MiXCR from the 5' RACE reads. The data hold about 1.5 million distinct CDR3 sequences, with approximately 42% observed a single time. Sequenced: blood. The receptors were gathered from a woman younger than 30 in good health.

V and J are TRBV29-1 and TRBJ2-7; a possible D gene is TRBD2 (5 bases). The CDR3 is 16 residues long. The V and J ends lost 2 bases and 0 bases respectively, with 17 bases between them. The germline CDR1 and CDR2 sequences are SQVTM and ANQGSEA. CDR3 protein: CSVEMGRGWVSYEQYF. CDR3 in DNA: TGCAGCGTTGAAATGGGCCGGGGATGGGTCTCCTACGAGCAGTACTTC.

This clonotype appeared a few times. This rearrangement joins TRBV20-1 to TRBJ2-2; 12 bases are a match to TRBD2. The ends lost 5 bases at V and 5 bases at J; junction bases unmatched: 15. Germline values: CDR1 DFQATT, CDR2 SNEGSKA (reference sequence). The CDR3 covers 18 residues. CDR3 bases: TGCAGTGCTTCTATCCTAGCTAGCGGGGGGGCCGCGACCGGGGAGCTGTTTTTT. This translates into CSASILASGGAATGELFF.

This chain connects TRBV18 to TRBJ1-2; no clear D gene. The CDR3 totals 15 residues. V was shortened by 3 bases and J by 3 bases, with 14 bases between the two germline ends. CDR1 is KGHSH and CDR2 is LQKENI in the germline V gene. In DNA, the CDR3 is TGTGCCAGCTCACCGCTAACAGTGGCAGACTATGGCTACACCTTC. It specifies CASSPLTVADYGYTF. The variable domain in full, with the rest retrieved from reference TRBV18 and TRBJ1-2, is NAGVMQNPRHLVRRRGQEARLRCSPMKGHSHVYWYRQLPEEGLKFMVYLQKENIIDESGMPKERFSAEFPKEGPSILRIQQVVRGDSAAYFCASSPLTVADYGYTFGSGTRLTVV.

This clonotype came up a few times. Being one base from a much bigger clone, this may be a read error. The chain couples TRBV12-3 or TRBV12-4 to TRBJ1-2; D is perhaps TRBD1 (6 bases). The V end lost 5 bases, the J end lost 3 bases, and 10 bases lay between the germline ends. The CDR3 loop spans 13 amino acids. For the CDR3, the DNA is TGTGCCAGCAGTCGACAGGCTGACTATGGCTACACCTTC. Translation: CASSRQADYGYTF.

J is TRBJ1-5 and V is TRBV20-1, with D maybe TRBD1 (6 bases). Trimming removed 5 bases from V and 3 bases from J, with 14 bases in between. This CDR3 region has 14 residues. CDR1 DFQATT and CDR2 SNEGSKA come from the germline V gene (reference sequence). The CDR3 DNA sequence: TGCAGTGCTCGGGACATAGTTGACAATCAGCCCCAGCATTTT. Encoded protein: CSARDIVDNQPQHF.

This clonotype was counted ten times or more. The chain combines TRBV6-5 with TRBJ1-2, with D perhaps matching TRBD1 (6 bases). CDR1 MNHEY and CDR2 SVGAGI come from the germline V gene. CDR3 size: 16 residues. Between the trimmed V and J ends, which lost 7 bases and 4 bases, there was a span of 22 bases. CDR3 amino acids: CASKQGGGGTPYGYTF. CDR3 coding DNA: TGTGCCAGCAAACAGGGAGGAGGTGGGACCCCCTATGGCTACACCTTC.

J is TRBJ2-5 and V is TRBV4-1, with 9 bases lining up with TRBD1. The CDR3 has 15 residues. V was clipped by 4 bases and J by 4 bases; unmatched bases: 7. CDR1 and CDR2 from the germline V gene are MGHRA and YSYEKL. The CDR3 protein is CASSPNPGQGETQYF. CDR3 DNA: TGCGCCAGCAGCCCAAATCCGGGACAGGGAGAGACCCAGTACTTC.

This clonotype showed up just a few times. This sequence joins TRBV13 and TRBJ1-1; D gene uncertain. This CDR3 contains 14 residues. V gave up 1 base and J gave up 0 bases, with 6 bases separating them. Germline assignment: CDR1 PRHDT and CDR2 FYEKMQ (reference sequence). Written as DNA, the CDR3 is TGTGCCAGCAGCTTAGAGCCTATGAACACTGAAGCTTTCTTT. Amino acids: CASSLEPMNTEAFF.

This clonotype was counted between two and nine times. The chain couples TRBV5-1 to TRBJ2-1; 9 bases fit TRBD1. CDR3 size: 12 residues. V trimming: 9 bases; J trimming: 9 bases; junction bases outside the gene matches: 7. The germline gives CDR1 SGHRS, CDR2 YFSETQ. Here the CDR3 reads CATRTGESEQFF. The DNA of the CDR3 is TGCGCCACCCGGACAGGGGAAAGTGAGCAGTTCTTC.

This chain joins TRBV27 and TRBJ2-1; perhaps TRBD2 as D (6 bases). The DNA end favors TRBJ2-7, so the J call may be wrong. This CDR3 has 16 residues. The germline V gene has CDR1 MNHEY and CDR2 SMNVEV (reference sequence). The CDR3 loop reads CASSSGRQSSYNEQYF. DNA for the CDR3: TGTGCCAGCAGCTCAGGGAGGCAGAGCTCCTACAATGAGCAGTACTTC.